This T cell receptor (beta chain) derives from a study of cytomegalovirus exposure and HLA in healthy donors. Study observations and caveats: Presence/absence comparisons presumed near-even sequencing depth among donors.

This clone was seen just once. Its antigen is as yet unknown. PCR primers comprised 60 Vbeta and 13 Jbeta primers. The assay was immunoSEQ multiplex PCR, and TCRdb's table has in-frame clones only and misses some. The profile covers more than 85,000 clones, with around 68% appearing a single time and around 5% taken by the ten largest. Sequenced material: PBMCs. The clonotype was recovered from a human donor in good health.

CDR3 protein: CASSPMGGVSAQHF. DNA of the CDR3: TGTGCCAGTAGTCCCATGGGGGGTGTATCGGCCCAGCATTTT. The chain carries TRBV19 and TRBJ1-5, with a weak D call TRBD1 (5 bases). The CDR3 contains 14 residues. CDR1 is LNHDA, CDR2 SQIVND, per germline (reference sequence). Deletions cut 5 bases from V and 11 bases from J, with 19 bases between.